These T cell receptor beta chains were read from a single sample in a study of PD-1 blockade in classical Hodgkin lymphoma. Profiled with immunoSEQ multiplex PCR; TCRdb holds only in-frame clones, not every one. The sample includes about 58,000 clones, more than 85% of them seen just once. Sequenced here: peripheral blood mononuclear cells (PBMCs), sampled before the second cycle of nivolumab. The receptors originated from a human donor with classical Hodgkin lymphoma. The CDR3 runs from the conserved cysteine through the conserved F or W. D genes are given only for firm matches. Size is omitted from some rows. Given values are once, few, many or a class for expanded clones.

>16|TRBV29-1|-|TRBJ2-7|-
CSVEAAHGGGGYEQYF
TGCAGCGTTGAAGCGGCCCATGGCGGGGGCGGATACGAGCAGTACTTC
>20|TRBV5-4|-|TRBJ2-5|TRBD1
CASSASTALKDRGFRETQYF
TGTGCCAGCAGTGCGAGCACTGCGCTCAAGGACAGGGGATTTCGGGAGACCCAGTACTTC
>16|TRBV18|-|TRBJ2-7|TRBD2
CASSPAGLASSYEQYF
TGTGCCAGCTCACCGGCGGGACTAGCGTCTTCCTACGAGCAGTACTTC
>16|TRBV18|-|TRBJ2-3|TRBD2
CASSQRTSGSSDTQYF
TGTGCCAGCTCCCAGAGGACTAGCGGGAGTTCGGATACGCAGTATTTT
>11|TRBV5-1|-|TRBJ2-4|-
CASSWGDIQYF
TGCGCCAGCAGCTGGGGGGACATTCAGTACTTC
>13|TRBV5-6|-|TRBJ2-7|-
CASSTGNSYEQYF
TGTGCCAGCAGCACGGGGAACTCCTACGAGCAGTACTTC
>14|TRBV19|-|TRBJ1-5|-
CASSIGGSNQPQHF
TGTGCCAGTAGTATAGGCGGTAGCAATCAGCCCCAGCATTTT
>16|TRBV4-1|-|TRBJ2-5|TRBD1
CASSQGDRATYETQYF
TGCGCCAGCAGCCAAGGAGACAGGGCAACCTATGAGACCCAGTACTTC
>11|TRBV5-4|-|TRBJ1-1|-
CASSLVSEAFF
TGTGCCAGCAGCTTGGTCAGCGAAGCTTTCTTT
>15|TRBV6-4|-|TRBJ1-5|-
CASSEGSTGNQPQHF
TGTGCCAGCAGTGAAGGCAGTACGGGCAATCAGCCCCAGCATTTT
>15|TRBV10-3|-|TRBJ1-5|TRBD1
CAISPSGTGSQPQHF
TGTGCCATCAGCCCGTCCGGGACAGGGTCTCAGCCCCAGCATTTT
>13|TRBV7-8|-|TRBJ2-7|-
CASSLTLQGEQYF
TGTGCCAGCAGCTTAACTTTGCAGGGTGAGCAGTACTTC
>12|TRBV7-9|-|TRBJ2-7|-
CASSFNEYEQYF
TGTGCCAGCAGCTTTAATGAATACGAGCAGTACTTC
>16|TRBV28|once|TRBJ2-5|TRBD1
CASSFTGTGKQETQYF
TGTGCCAGCAGTTTTACCGGGACAGGGAAACAAGAGACCCAGTACTTC
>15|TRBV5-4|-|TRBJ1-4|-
CASSGRGDNNEKLFF
TGTGCCAGCAGCGGCCGGGGGGACAACAATGAAAAACTGTTTTTT
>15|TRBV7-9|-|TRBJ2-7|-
CASSSRSGTLNEQYF
TGTGCCAGCAGTTCCCGATCCGGGACATTAAACGAGCAGTACTTC
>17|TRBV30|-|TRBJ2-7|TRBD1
CAWSLYYGTGRSYEQYF
TGTGCCTGGAGTCTATATTACGGGACAGGGCGCTCCTACGAGCAGTACTTC
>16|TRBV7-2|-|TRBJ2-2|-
CASSLVVKQNTGELFF
TGTGCCAGCAGCTTAGTCGTAAAACAGAACACCGGGGAGCTGTTTTTT
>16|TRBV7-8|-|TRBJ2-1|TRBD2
CASSPSPGRGEGEQFF
TGTGCCAGCAGCCCATCCCCCGGGCGGGGGGAAGGTGAGCAGTTCTTC
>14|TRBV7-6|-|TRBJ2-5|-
CASSLADPKETQYF
TGTGCCAGCAGCTTAGCGGACCCCAAAGAGACCCAGTACTTC
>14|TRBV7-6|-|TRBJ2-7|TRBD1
CASSLTGLSYEQYF
TGTGCCAGCAGCCTGACAGGGCTTTCCTACGAGCAGTACTTC
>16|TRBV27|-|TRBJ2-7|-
CASSLSKTAISYEQYF
TGTGCCAGCAGTTTATCTAAGACAGCTATAAGCTACGAGCAGTACTTC
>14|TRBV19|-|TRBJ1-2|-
CASSDQGEIYGYTF
TGTGCCAGTAGTGACCAGGGTGAGATCTATGGCTACACCTTC
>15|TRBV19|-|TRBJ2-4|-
CASSKSGAWGNIQYF
TGTGCCAGTAGTAAGTCGGGGGCATGGGGAAACATTCAGTACTTC
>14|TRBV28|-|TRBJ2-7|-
CASSPHGGRYEQYF
TGTGCCAGCAGTCCACATGGGGGCCGGTACGAGCAGTACTTC
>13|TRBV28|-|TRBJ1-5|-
CASSQGRSWPQHF
TGTGCCAGCAGCCAAGGACGGTCCTGGCCCCAGCATTTT
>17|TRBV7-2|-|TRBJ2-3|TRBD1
CASSLDIGQGLTDTQYF
TGTGCCAGCAGCTTAGATATCGGACAGGGCCTTACAGATACGCAGTATTTT
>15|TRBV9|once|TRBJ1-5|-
CASSVGDAGNQPQHF
TGTGCCAGCAGCGTAGGAGATGCAGGGAATCAGCCCCAGCATTTT
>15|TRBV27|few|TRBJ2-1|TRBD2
CASSLRAGGGNEQFF
TGTGCCAGCAGTTTACGGGCGGGAGGGGGCAATGAGCAGTTCTTC
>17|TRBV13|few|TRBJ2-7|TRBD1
CASSLRDVRGHDYEQYF
TGTGCCAGCAGCTTGCGCGACGTCAGGGGGCACGACTACGAGCAGTACTTC
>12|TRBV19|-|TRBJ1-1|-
CASSTYRVTAFF
TGTGCCAGTAGTACCTACAGGGTTACAGCTTTCTTT
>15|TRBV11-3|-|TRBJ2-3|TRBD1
CASSFRTGGTDTQYF
TGTGCCAGCAGCTTCCGGACAGGCGGCACAGATACGCAGTATTTT
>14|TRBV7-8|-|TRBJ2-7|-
CASSPDYSSYEQYF
TGTGCCAGCAGCCCGGACTACAGCTCCTACGAGCAGTACTTC
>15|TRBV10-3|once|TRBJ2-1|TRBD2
CAISESPAGYNEQFF
TGTGCCATCAGTGAGTCCCCAGCGGGATACAATGAGCAGTTCTTC
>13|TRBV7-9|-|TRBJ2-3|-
CASRRQSTDTQYF
TGTGCCAGCAGGAGACAGAGCACAGATACGCAGTATTTT
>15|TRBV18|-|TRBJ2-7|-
CASSPETGPPGEQYF
TGTGCCAGCTCACCGGAGACTGGGCCTCCAGGAGAGCAGTACTTC
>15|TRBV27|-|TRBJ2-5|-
CASSLWQGRQETQYF
TGTGCCAGCAGTTTATGGCAGGGGAGACAAGAGACCCAGTACTTC
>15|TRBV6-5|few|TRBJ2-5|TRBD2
CASQGTGRDRETQYF
TGTGCCAGCCAGGGCACGGGGAGGGATCGAGAGACCCAGTACTTC
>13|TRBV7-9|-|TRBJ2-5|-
CASSLIGKETQYF
TGTGCCAGCAGCTTAATCGGGAAGGAGACCCAGTACTTC
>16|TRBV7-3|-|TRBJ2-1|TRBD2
CASSLTTREGRNEQFF
TGTGCCAGCAGCTTAACGACCCGGGAGGGCCGGAATGAGCAGTTCTTC
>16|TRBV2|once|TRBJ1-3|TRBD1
CASYGDRRKSGNTIYF
TGTGCCAGCTATGGGGACAGGCGAAAATCTGGAAACACCATATATTTT
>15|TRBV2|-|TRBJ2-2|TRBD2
CASSEGAGVPGELFF
TGTGCCAGCAGTGAAGGAGCGGGGGTTCCCGGGGAGCTGTTTTTT
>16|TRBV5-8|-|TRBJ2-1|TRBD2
CASTLAGFSPYNEQFF
TGTGCCAGCACCCTAGCGGGTTTTAGCCCCTACAATGAGCAGTTCTTC
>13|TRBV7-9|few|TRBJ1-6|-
CASSAQGDSPLHF
TGTGCCAGCAGCGCACAGGGAGATTCACCCCTCCACTTT
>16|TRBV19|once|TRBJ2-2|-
CASSIGSWLNTGELFF
TGTGCCAGTAGTATAGGATCTTGGCTTAACACCGGGGAGCTGTTTTTT
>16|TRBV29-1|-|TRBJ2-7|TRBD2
CSVEDPSGGGSYEQYF
TGCAGCGTTGAAGACCCGAGCGGGGGTGGGTCCTACGAGCAGTACTTC
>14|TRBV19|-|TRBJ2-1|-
CASSIGGSYNEQFF
TGTGCCAGTAGTATAGGCGGCAGCTACAATGAGCAGTTCTTC
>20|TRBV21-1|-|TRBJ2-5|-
CASSPAGDGTGGGMKETQYF
TGTGCCAGCAGCCCCGCAGGCGACGGGACAGGCGGGGGAATGAAAGAGACCCAGTACTTC
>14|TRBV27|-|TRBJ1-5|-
CASSLARLNQPQHF
TGTGCCAGCAGTTTGGCCAGGTTAAATCAGCCCCAGCATTTT
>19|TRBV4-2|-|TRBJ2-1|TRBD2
CASSKPGTSGTSGSNEQFF
TGTGCCAGCAGCAAGCCCGGGACCTCCGGGACTAGCGGTAGCAATGAGCAGTTCTTC